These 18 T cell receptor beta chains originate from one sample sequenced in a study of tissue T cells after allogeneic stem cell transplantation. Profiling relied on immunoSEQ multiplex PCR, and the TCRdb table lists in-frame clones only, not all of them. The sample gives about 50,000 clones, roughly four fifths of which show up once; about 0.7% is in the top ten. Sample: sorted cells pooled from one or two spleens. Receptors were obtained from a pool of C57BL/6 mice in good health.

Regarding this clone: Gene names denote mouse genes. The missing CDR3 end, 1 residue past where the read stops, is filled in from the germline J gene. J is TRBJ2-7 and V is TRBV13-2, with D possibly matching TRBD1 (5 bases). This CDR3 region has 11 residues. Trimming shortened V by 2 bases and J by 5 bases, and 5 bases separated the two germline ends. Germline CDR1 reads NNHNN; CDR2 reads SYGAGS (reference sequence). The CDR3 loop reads CASGDRDEQYF. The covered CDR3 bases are TGTGCCAGCGGTGACAGGGATGAACAGTAC.

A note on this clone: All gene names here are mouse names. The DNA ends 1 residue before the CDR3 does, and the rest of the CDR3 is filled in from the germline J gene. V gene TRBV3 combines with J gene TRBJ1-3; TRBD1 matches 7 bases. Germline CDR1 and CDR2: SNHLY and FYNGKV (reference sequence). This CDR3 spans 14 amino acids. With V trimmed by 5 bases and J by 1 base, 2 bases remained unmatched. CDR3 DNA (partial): TGTGCCAGCAGCCCGGGACAGTCTGGAAATACGCTCTAT. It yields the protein CASSPGQSGNTLY. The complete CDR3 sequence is CASSPGQSGNTLYF.

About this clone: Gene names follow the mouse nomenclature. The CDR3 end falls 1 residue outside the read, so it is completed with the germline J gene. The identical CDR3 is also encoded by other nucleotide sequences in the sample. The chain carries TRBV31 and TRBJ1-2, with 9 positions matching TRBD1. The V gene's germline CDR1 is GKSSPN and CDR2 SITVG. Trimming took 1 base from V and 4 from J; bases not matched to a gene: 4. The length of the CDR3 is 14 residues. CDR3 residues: CAWSPGQGGSDYTF. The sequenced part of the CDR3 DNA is TGTGCCTGGAGTCCGGGACAGGGAGGCTCCGACTACACC.

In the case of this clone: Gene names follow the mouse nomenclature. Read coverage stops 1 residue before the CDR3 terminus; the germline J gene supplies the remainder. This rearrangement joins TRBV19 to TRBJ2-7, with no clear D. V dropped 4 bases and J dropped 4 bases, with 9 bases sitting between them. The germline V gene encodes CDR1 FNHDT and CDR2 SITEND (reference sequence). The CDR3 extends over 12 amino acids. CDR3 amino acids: CASSSRKYEQYF. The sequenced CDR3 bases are TGTGCCAGCAGTTCCAGAAAATATGAACAGTAC.

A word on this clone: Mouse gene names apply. Partial CDR3 DNA: TGTGCCAGCAGTGGGCTACGAACTGGGCTTCAAAACACCTTGTAC. Translated: CASSGLRTGLQNTLY. In full, the CDR3 reads CASSGLRTGLQNTLYF. The chain recombines TRBV13-1 with TRBJ2-4; the D gene is possibly TRBD2 (6 bases). The CDR3 end falls 1 residue outside the read, so it is completed with the germline J gene. Germline loops: CDR1 NSHNY, CDR2 SYGAGN. Trimming stripped 3 bases from V and 2 bases from J, with 16 bases between. The CDR3 totals 16 residues.

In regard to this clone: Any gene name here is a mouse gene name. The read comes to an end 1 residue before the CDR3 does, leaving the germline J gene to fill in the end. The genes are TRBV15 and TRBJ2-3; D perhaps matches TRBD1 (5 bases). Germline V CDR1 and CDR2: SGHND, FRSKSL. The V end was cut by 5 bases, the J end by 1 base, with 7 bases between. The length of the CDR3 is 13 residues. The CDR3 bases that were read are TGTGCCAGCAGTAAAGGGGGTGCAGAAACGCTGTAT. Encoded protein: CASSKGGAETLY. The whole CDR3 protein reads CASSKGGAETLYF.

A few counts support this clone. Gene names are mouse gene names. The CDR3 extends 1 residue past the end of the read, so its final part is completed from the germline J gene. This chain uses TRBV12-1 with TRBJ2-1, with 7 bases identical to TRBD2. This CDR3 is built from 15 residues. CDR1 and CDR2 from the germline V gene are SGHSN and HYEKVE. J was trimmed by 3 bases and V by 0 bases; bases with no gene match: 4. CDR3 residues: CASSLPGGGYAEQFF. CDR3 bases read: TGTGCCAGCTCTCTCCCTGGGGGAGGCTATGCTGAGCAGTTC.

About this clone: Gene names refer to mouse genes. CDR3 loop: CASGDPEVFF. The DNA read from the CDR3 is TGTGCCAGCGGTGATCCAGAAGTCTTC. The chain has TRBV13-2 and TRBJ1-1; D gene unclear. The CDR3 end lies 1 residue beyond the end of the read and is filled in from the germline J gene. The V gene's germline CDR1 is NNHNN and CDR2 SYGAGS (reference sequence). The V end lost 1 base, the J end lost 6 bases, and 1 base lay between the germline ends. The CDR3 totals 10 residues.

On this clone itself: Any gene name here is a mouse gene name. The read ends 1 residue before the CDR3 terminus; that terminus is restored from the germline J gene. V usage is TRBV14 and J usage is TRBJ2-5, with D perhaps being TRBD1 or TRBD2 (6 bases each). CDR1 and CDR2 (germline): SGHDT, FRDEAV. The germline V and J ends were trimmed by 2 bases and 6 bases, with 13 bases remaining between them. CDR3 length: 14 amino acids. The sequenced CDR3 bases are TGTGCCAGCAGTTTGGTGGGGGCGCAGGACACCCAGTAC. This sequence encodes CASSLVGAQDTQY. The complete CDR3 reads CASSLVGAQDTQYF.

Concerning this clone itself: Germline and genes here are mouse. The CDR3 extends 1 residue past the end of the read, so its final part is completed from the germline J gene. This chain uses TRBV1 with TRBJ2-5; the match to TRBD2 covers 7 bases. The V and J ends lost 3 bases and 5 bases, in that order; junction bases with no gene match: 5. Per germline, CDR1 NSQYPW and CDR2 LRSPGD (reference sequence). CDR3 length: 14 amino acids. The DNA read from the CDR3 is TGCACCTGCAGTGCGGGACTGAGGGGAGACACCCAGTAC. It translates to CTCSAGLRGDTQY. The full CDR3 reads CTCSAGLRGDTQYF.

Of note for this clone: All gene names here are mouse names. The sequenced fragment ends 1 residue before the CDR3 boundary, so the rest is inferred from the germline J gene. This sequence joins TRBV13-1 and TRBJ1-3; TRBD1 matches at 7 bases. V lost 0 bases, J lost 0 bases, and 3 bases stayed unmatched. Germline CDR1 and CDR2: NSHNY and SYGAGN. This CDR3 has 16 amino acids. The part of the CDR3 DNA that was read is TGTGCCAGCAGTGATGCAGGGGGGAATTCTGGAAATACGCTCTAT. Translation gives CASSDAGGNSGNTLY. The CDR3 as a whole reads CASSDAGGNSGNTLYF.

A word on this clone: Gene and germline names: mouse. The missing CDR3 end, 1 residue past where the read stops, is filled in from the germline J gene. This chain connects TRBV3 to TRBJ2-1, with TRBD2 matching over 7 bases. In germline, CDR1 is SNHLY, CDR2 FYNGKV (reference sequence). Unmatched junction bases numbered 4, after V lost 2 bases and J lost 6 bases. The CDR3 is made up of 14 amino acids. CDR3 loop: CASSLRGGSAEQFF. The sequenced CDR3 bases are TGTGCCAGCAGCTTACGGGGGGGGAGTGCTGAGCAGTTC. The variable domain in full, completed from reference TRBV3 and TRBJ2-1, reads GPKVLQIPSHQIIDMGQMVTLNCDPVSNHLYFYWYKQILGQQMEFLVNFYNGKVMEKSKLFKDQFSVERPDGSYFTLKIQPTALEDSAVYFCASSLRGGSAEQFFGPGTRLTVL.

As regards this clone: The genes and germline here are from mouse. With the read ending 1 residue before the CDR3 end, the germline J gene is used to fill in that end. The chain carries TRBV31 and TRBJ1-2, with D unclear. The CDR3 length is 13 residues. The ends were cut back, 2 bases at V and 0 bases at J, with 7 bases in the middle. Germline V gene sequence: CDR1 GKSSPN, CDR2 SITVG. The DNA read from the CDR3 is TGTGCCTGGAGTGGGGATGCAAACTCCGACTACACC. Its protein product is CAWSGDANSDYT. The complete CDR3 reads CAWSGDANSDYTF.

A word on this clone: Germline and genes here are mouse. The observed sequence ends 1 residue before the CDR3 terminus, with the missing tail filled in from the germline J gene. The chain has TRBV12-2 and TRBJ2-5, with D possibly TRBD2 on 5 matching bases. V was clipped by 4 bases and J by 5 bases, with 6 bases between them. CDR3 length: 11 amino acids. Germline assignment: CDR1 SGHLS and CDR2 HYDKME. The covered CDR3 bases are TGTGCCAGCTCGGACTTAGACACCCAGTAC. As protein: CASSDLDTQY. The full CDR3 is CASSDLDTQYF.

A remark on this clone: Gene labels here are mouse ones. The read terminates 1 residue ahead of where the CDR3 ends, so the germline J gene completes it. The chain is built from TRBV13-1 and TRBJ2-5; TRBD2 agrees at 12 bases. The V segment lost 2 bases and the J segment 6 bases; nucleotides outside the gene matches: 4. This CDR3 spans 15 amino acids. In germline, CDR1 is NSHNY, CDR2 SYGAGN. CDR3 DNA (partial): TGTGCCAGCAGTGACCCGACTGGGGGGGCGGACACCCAGTAC. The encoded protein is CASSDPTGGADTQY. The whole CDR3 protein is CASSDPTGGADTQYF.

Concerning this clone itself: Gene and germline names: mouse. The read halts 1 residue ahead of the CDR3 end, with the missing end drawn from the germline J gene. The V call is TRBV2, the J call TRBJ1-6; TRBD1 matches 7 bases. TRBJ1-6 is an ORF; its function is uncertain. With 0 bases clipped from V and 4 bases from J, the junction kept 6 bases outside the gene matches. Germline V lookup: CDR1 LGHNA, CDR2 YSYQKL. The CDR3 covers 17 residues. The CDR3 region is CASSQERRDRYNSPLYF. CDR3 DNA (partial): TGTGCCAGCAGCCAAGAAAGACGGGACAGATATAATTCGCCCCTCTAC.

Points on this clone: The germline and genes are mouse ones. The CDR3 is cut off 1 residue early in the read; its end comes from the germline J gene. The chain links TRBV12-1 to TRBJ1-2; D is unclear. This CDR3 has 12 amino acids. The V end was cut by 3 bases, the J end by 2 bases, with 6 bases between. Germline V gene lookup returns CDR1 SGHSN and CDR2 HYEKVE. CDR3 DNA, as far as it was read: TGTGCCAGCTCTAGGAAGAACTCCGACTACACC. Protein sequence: CASSRKNSDYT. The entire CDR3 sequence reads CASSRKNSDYTF.

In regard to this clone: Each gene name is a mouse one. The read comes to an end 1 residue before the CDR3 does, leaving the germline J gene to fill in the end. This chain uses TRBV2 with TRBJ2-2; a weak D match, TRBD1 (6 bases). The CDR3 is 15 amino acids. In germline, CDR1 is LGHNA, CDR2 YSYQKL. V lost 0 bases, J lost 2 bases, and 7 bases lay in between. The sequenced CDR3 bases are TGTGCCAGCAGCCAAGATGGACAGAACACCGGGCAGCTCTAC. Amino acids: CASSQDGQNTGQLY. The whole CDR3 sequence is CASSQDGQNTGQLYF.